The T cell receptor (beta chain) under discussion was sequenced for a study of T cells in Graves' hyperthyroidism and ophthalmopathy. Using RNA transcripts as the source, TCR beta CDR3 regions were amplified. An initial round of RT-PCR targeting the TCR CDR3 relied on the HTBI primer set. TCRdb reanalysed the multiplex PCR reads using MiXCR and keeps one entry per CDR3 protein. The sample lists over 700,000 distinct CDR3 sequences; approximately 40% were seen once. This clonotype was found a few times. The CDR3 covers 14 residues. Trimming stripped 5 bases from V and 4 bases from J, with 16 bases between. From germline, CDR1 is SGHRS and CDR2 YFSETQ.

The chain couples TRBV5-1 to TRBJ2-7, with D perhaps matching TRBD1 or TRBD2 (7 bases each). Sequencing was performed on blood. The sequence derives from a man between 18 and 35 years old with Graves' hyperthyroidism. DNA for the CDR3: TGCGCCAGCAGGGGGGGGACAGCTGATTACGAGCAGTACTTC. Protein sequence: CASRGGTADYEQYF.